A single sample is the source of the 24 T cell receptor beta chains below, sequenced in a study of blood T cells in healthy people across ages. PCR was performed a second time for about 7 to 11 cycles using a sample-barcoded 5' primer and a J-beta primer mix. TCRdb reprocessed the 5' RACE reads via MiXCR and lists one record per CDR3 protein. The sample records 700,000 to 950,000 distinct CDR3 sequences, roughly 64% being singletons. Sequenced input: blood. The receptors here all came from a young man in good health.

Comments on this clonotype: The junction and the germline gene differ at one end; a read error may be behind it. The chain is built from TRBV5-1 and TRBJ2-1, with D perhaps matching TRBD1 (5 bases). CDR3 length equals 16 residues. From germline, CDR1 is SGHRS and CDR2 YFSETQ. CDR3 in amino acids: CARSGRADFEYNEQFF. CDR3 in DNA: TGCGCCCGCAGTGGCAGGGCAGACTTTGAATACAATGAGCAGTTCTTC.

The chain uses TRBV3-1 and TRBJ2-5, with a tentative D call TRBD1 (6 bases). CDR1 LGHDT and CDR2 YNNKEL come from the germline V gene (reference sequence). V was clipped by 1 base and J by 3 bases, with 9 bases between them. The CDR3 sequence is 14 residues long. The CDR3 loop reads CASSQGTEEETQYF. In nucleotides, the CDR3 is TGTGCCAGCAGCCAAGGGACAGAAGAAGAGACCCAGTACTTC.

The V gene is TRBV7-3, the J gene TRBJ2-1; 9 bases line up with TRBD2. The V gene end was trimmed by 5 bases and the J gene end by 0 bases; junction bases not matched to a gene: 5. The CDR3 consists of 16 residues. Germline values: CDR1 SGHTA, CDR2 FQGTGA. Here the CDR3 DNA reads TGTGCCAGCAGCCCACTAGCGGGCTACTCCTACAATGAGCAGTTCTTC. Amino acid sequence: CASSPLAGYSYNEQFF.

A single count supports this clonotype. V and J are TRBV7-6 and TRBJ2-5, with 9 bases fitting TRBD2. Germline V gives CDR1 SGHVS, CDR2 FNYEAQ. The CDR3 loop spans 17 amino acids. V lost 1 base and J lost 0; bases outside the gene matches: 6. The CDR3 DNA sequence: TGTGCCAGCAGCTTAGGGGGCCTAGCGGGGTACCAAGAGACCCAGTACTTC. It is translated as CASSLGGLAGYQETQYF.

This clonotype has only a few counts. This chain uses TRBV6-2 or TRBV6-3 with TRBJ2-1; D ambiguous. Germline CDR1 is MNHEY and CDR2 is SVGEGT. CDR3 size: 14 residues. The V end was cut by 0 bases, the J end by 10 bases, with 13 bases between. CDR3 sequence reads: CASSYSSELPEQFF. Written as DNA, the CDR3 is TGTGCCAGCAGTTACTCTTCCGAACTGCCCGAGCAGTTCTTC.

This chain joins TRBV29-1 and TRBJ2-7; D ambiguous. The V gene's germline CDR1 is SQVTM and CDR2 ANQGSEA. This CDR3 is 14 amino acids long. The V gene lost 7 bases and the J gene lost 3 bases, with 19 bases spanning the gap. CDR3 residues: CSASIPAVLYEQYF. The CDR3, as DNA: TGCAGCGCTTCCATACCTGCCGTCCTCTACGAGCAGTACTTC.

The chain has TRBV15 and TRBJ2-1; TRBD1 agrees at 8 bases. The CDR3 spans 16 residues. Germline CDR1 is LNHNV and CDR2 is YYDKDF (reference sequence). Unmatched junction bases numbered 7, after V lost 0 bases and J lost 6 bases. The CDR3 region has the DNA TGTGCCACCAGCAGAGACATCGGACAGGGTGCCAATGAGCAGTTCTTC. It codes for CATSRDIGQGANEQFF.

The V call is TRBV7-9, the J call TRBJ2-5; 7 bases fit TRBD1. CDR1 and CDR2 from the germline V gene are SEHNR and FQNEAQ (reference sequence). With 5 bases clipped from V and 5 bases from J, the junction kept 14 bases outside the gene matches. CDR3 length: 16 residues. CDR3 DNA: TGTGCCAGCAGCCCGGGGACAGTGAGTTTTGAGGAGACCCAGTACTTC. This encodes CASSPGTVSFEETQYF.

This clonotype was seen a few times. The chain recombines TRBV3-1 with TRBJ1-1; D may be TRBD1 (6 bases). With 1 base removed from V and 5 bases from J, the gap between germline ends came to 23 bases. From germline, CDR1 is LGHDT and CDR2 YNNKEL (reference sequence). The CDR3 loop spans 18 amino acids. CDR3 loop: CASSQVRQGRVYGTEAFF. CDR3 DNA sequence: TGTGCCAGCAGCCAAGTTAGGCAGGGGAGGGTATACGGGACTGAAGCTTTCTTT. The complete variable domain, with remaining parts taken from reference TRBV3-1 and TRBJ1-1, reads DTAVSQTPKYLVTQMGNDKSIKCEQNLGHDTMYWYKQDSKKFLKIMFSYNNKELIINETVPNRFSPKSPDKAHLNLHINSLELGDSAVYFCASSQVRQGRVYGTEAFFGQGTRLTVV.

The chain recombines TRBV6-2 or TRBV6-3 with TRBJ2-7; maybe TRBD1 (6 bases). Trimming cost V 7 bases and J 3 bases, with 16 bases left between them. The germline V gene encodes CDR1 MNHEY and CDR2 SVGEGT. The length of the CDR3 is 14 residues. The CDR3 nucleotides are TGTGCCAGCACCCGGACAGCCAGTTACTACGAGCAGTACTTC. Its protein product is CASTRTASYYEQYF.

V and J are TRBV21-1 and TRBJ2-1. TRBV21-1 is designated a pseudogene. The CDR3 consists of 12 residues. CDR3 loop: CASSKMGCEQFF. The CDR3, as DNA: TGTGCCAGCAGCAAGATGGGTTGTGAGCAGTTCTTC.

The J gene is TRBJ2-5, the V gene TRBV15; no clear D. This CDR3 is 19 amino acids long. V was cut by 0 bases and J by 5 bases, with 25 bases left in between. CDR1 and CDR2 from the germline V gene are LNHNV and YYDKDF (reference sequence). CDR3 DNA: TGTGCCACCAGCAGAGATCGGAAGTCCCTATGGGGTACGATGGAGACCCAGTACTTC. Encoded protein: CATSRDRKSLWGTMETQYF. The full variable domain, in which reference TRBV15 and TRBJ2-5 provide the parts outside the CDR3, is DAMVIQNPRYQVTQFGKPVTLSCSQTLNHNVMYWYQQKSSQAPKLLFHYYDKDFNNEADTPDNFQSRRPNTSFCFLDIRSPGLGDTAMYLCATSRDRKSLWGTMETQYFGPGTRLLVL.

CDR3 region: CASSTEWLAVSYNEQFF. CDR3 nucleotide sequence: TGTGCCAGCAGCACGGAGTGGCTAGCGGTCTCCTACAATGAGCAGTTCTTC. The genes are TRBV5-5 and TRBJ2-1, with 7 bases matching TRBD2. Germline CDR1 SGHKS, CDR2 YYEKEE (reference sequence). The junction had 10 bases not matched to a gene; V was cut back by 4 bases and J by 0 bases. CDR3 length: 17 residues.

The CDR3 DNA sequence: TGTGCCAGCAGTGAAAGTGGGACAGACTCCTACGAGCAGTACTTC. This codes for CASSESGTDSYEQYF. The chain carries TRBV6-1 and TRBJ2-7; 7 bases fit TRBD1. The V gene's germline CDR1 is MNHNS and CDR2 SASEGT. This CDR3 is 15 amino acids long. The trim removed 2 bases at V and 0 bases at J, leaving 4 bases unmatched.

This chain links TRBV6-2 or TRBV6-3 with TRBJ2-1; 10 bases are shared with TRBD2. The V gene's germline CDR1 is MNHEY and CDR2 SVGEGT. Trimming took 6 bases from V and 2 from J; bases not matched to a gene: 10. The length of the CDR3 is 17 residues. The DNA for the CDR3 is TGTGCCAGCAGAACGGCAAGCGGGAGGGTCCCCTACAATGAGCAGTTCTTC. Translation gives CASRTASGRVPYNEQFF.

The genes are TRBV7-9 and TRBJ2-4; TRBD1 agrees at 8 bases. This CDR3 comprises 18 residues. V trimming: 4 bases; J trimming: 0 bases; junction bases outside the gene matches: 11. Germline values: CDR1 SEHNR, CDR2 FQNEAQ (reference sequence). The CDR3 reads CASSSGQGGSIAKNIQYF. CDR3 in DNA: TGTGCCAGCAGCTCCGGACAGGGAGGTTCTATAGCCAAAAACATTCAGTACTTC.

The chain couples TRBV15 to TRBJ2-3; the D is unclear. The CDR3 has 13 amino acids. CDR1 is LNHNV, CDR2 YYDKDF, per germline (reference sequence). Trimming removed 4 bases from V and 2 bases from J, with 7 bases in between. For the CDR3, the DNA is TGTGCCACCAGCATAGATTTCACAGATACGCAGTATTTT. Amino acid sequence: CATSIDFTDTQYF.

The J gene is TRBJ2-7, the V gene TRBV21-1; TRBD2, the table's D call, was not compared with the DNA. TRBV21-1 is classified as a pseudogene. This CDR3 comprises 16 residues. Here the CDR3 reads CASSKGKGLVGYEQYF. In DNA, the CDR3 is TGTGCCAGCAGCAAAGGAAAGGGACTAGTGGGGTACGAGCAGTACTTC.

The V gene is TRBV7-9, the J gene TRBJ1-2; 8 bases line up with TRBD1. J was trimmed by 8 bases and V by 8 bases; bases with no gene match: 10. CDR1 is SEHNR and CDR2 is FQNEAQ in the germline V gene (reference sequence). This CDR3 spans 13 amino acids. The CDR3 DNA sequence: TGTGCCAGCTCGGATGACAGGGGAGGAGGCTACACCTTC. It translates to CASSDDRGGGYTF. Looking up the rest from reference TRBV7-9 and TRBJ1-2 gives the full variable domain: DTGVSQNPRHKITKRGQNVTFRCDPISEHNRLYWYRQTLGQGPEFLTYFQNEAQLEKSRLLSDRFSAERPKGSFSTLEIQRTEQGDSAMYLCASSDDRGGGYTFGSGTRLTVV.

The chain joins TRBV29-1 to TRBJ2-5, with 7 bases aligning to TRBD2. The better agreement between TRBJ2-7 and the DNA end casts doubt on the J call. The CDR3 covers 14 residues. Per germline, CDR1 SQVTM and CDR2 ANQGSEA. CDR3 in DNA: TGCAGCGTTAGTTTCGCGCTAGCGGCATACGAGCAGTACTTC. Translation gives CSVSFALAAYEQYF.

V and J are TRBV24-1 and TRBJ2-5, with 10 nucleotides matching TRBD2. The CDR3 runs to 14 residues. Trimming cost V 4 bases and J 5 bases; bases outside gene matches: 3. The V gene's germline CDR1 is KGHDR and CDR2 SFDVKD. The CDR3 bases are TGTGCCACCAGTGACCCTAGCGGGGGTGAGACCCAGTACTTC. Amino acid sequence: CATSDPSGGETQYF.

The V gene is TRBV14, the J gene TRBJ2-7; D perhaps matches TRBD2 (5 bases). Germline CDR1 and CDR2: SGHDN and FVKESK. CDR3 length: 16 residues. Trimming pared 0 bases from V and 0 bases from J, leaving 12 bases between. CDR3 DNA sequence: TGTGCCAGCAGCCAAGATTGGAGGAACCCCTCCTACGAGCAGTACTTC. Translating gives CASSQDWRNPSYEQYF. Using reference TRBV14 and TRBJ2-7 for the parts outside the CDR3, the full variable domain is EAGVTQFPSHSVIEKGQTVTLRCDPISGHDNLYWYRRVMGKEIKFLLHFVKESKQDESGMPNNRFLAERTGGTYSTLKVQPAELEDSGVYFCASSQDWRNPSYEQYFGPGTRLTVT.

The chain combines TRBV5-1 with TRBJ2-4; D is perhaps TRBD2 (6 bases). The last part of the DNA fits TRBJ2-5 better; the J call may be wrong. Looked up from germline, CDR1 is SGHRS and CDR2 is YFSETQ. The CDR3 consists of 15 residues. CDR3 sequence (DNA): TGCGCCAGCAGCAAAACCGGGACTGGAGGAGAGACCCAGTACTTC. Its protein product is CASSKTGTGGETQYF.

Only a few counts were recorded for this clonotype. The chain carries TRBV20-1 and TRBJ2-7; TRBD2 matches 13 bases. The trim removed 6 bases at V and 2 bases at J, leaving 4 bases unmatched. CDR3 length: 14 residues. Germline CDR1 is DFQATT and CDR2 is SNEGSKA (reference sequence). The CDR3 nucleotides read TGCAGTGCAGAGGGACTAGCGGGGACCTACGAGCAGTACTTC. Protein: CSAEGLAGTYEQYF.